The rows below give T cell receptor beta chains drawn from one sample of a study of CD8+CD57+ T cells in acquired aplastic anemia. TCRdb reprocessed the reads with MiXCR, giving one entry per CDR3 protein. The sample includes 86,000 or so distinct CDR3 sequences, 40% to 55% seen only once; the top ten take approximately 60%. The sample was sorted CD4+, CD8+, or CD8+CD57+ T cells (not recorded which) from PBMCs. The receptors derive from a human donor in good health, serving as a control. Both conserved end residues are part of each CDR3. A D gene is named only where the DNA matches it firmly. Clone size is not always given. Where it is, it says once, few, many or a class for expanded clones.

d_gene | abundance | j_gene | v_gene | CDR3aa | CDR3nt
. | few | TRBJ2-7 | TRBV15 | CATSRQGYEQYF | TGTGCCACCAGCAGGCAAGGCTACGAGCAGTACTTC
. | . | TRBJ2-7 | TRBV19 | CASSIRQPYEQYF | TGTGCCAGTAGTATCCGTCAGCCCTACGAGCAGTACTTC
TRBD2 | many | TRBJ2-1 | TRBV24-1 | CATSDFGGGQFF | TGTGCCACCAGTGATTTTGGGGGGGGTCAGTTCTTC
. | many | TRBJ1-1 | TRBV10-3 | CAISDHTGLGNTEAFF | TGTGCCATCAGTGACCACACGGGCTTAGGGAACACTGAAGCTTTCTTT
TRBD1 | many | TRBJ1-2 | TRBV13 | CASSDQQGKAVLFGYTF | TGTGCCAGCAGCGATCAACAGGGGAAGGCCGTACTATTTGGCTACACCTTC
. | . | TRBJ2-7 | TRBV10-2 | CASSGQPHGEQYF | TGTGCCAGCAGTGGACAGCCCCATGGCGAGCAGTACTTC
. | many | TRBJ2-6 | TRBV19 | CASTRQASGANVLTF | TGTGCCAGTACCCGACAGGCCTCTGGGGCCAACGTCCTGACTTTC
. | many | TRBJ1-1 | TRBV20-1 | CSARDEGGGPNTEAFF | TGCAGTGCTAGAGATGAGGGAGGGGGTCCGAACACTGAAGCTTTCTTT
TRBD1 | many | TRBJ1-1 | TRBV9 | CASSSGQGNTEAFF | TGTGCCAGCAGCTCGGGACAGGGGAACACTGAAGCTTTCTTT
. | many | TRBJ1-6 | TRBV7-9 | CASSPGPNSPLHF | TGTGCCAGCAGCCCCGGGCCGAATTCACCCCTCCACTTT
. | . | TRBJ1-2 | TRBV10-1 | CASSEDNYGYTF | TGCGCCAGCAGCGAAGATAACTATGGCTACACCTTC
. | many | TRBJ2-7 | TRBV24-1 | CATSANGDSYEQYF | TGTGCCACCAGTGCTAACGGGGACTCCTACGAGCAGTACTTC
. | . | TRBJ2-7 | TRBV19 | CASSIRVADEQYF | TGTGCCAGTAGTATAAGGGTGGCCGACGAGCAGTACTTC
. | many | TRBJ2-7 | TRBV24-1 | CATSDSDGNPEQYF | TGTGCCACCAGTGATTCGGACGGGAACCCCGAGCAGTACTTC
. | . | TRBJ2-2 | TRBV6-4 | CASSPSNTGELFF | TGTGCCAGCAGTCCATCAAACACCGGGGAGCTGTTTTTT
TRBD1 | . | TRBJ1-2 | TRBV20-1 | CSAREGTGGSGYTF | TGCAGTGCTAGAGAGGGAACAGGGGGGAGTGGCTACACCTTC
. | many | TRBJ2-7 | TRBV12-3/TRBV12-4 | CASSLSGTGDEQYF | TGTGCCAGCAGTTTAAGCGGGACAGGTGACGAGCAGTACTTC
. | . | TRBJ1-1 | TRBV7-9 | CASSLGEGLDTEAFF | TGTGCCAGCAGCTTAGGGGAGGGGTTGGACACTGAAGCTTTCTTT
TRBD2 | . | TRBJ2-5 | TRBV9 | CASSVESGGAETQYF | TGTGCCAGCAGCGTAGAGAGCGGGGGGGCTGAGACCCAGTACTTC
. | many | TRBJ2-5 | TRBV11-3 | CASSPAGDGETQYF | TGTGCCAGCAGCCCCGCAGGGGACGGGGAGACCCAGTACTTC